The source of this T cell receptor (beta chain) is a study of OX40 agonist ivuxolimab in advanced cancers. Overall study: Clinicians treated patients with ivuxolimab, an agonistic anti-OX40 (CD134) antibody. General observations from the study: Antigen targets of the expanded peripheral T cells went undetermined.

Regarding this clone: Its target is not known.

CDR1 is LGHNA and CDR2 is YSLEER in the germline V gene. The CDR3 is 12 residues long. V lost 4 bases and J 2 bases, leaving 4 bases between the germline ends. The method was immunoSEQ multiplex PCR; TCRdb's version includes in-frame clones alone and lacks a portion of them. This table holds 50,000 to 65,000 clones, about 89% found once. Sequencing was performed on CD4+ or CD8+ T cells sorted from blood, taken in a trial of the OX40 agonist ivuxolimab. The rearrangement joins TRBV4-3 to TRBJ2-3; no clear D gene. This sequence was found in an adult with an advanced solid tumor such as melanoma, head and neck, liver or kidney cancer. The CDR3 DNA is TGCGCCAGCAGCCTACTCACAGATACGCAGTATTTT. Its translation: CASSLLTDTQYF.